This T cell receptor beta chain emerged from a study of T cell responses to AZD1222 COVID-19 vaccine. The protocol was immunoSEQ multiplex PCR, while the TCRdb copy is restricted to in-frame clones and leaves out a portion. Here the sample spans about 90,000 clones, about 93% being singletons. Overall study findings and caveats: Spike-specific TCRs gained breadth and depth after people received two AZD1222 doses. Distributed over spike, vaccine-associated CD4 TCRs predominated at 160-218 and 743-854.

In this sample, this clone turned up once. Its cognate antigen is unknown. This CDR3 has 13 residues. CDR1 and CDR2 from the germline V gene are SGHRS and YFSETQ. Trimming removed 2 bases from V and 8 bases from J, with 10 bases in between. V and J are TRBV5-1 and TRBJ1-4; D unclear. The TCR sequence derives from an adult in good health. Here the sequenced sample was peripheral blood, taken on day 0 of MenACWY control vaccination. Here the CDR3 DNA reads TGCGCCAGCAGCTTAGAGGGTCGGGAAAAACTGTTTTTT. Its translation: CASSLEGREKLFF.